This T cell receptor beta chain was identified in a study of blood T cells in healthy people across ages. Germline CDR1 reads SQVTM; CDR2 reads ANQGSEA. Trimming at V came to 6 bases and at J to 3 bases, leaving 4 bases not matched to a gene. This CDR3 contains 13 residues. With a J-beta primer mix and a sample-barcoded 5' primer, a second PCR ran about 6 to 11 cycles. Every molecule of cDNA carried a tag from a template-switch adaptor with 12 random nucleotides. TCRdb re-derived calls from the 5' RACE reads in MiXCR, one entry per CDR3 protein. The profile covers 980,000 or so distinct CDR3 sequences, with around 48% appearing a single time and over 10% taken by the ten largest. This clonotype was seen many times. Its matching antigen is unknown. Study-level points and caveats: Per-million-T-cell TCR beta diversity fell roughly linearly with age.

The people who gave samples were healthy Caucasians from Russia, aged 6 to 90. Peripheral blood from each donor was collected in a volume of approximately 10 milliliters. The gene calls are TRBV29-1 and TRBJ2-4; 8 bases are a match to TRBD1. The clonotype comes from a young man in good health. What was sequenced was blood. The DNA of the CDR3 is TGCAGCGTCGTAGACAGGGGCAAAAACATTCAGTACTTC. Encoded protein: CSVVDRGKNIQYF.